This T cell receptor beta chain emerged from a study of blood T cell repertoires in COVID-19. The CDR3 spans 14 residues. V dropped 7 bases and J dropped 5; count of bases not matched to a gene: 7. Germline V CDR1 and CDR2: LNHDA, SQIVND (reference sequence). Authors' processing steps: The authors estimated nucleated cell counts from reference gene primer amplification. The assay was immunoSEQ multiplex PCR, and TCRdb's table has in-frame clones only and misses some. V and J calls and clone size follow that table, whereas D and trimming were derived from the DNA. Of over 45,000 clones listed, 80% are singletons.

This TCR derives from a man in his fifties or sixties with acute or convalescent COVID-19. The chain combines TRBV19 with TRBJ2-7; 11 bases map to TRBD1. Sequencing input: peripheral blood. CDR3 region: CASKPGQGGHEQYF. The CDR3 DNA follows: TGTGCCAGTAAACCGGGACAGGGGGGCCACGAGCAGTACTTC.